Listed here are 29 T cell receptor beta chains from one sample, sequenced in a study of blood T cell repertoires in COVID-19. Some clones are missing from TCRdb's copy, which holds only in-frame ones; the method was immunoSEQ multiplex PCR. The sample consists of 95,000 to 150,000 clones, more than 80% of them appearing once. Sequencing was carried out using peripheral blood. These receptor sequences come from a woman older than 75 with COVID-19, enrolled during active disease.

The chain employs TRBV18 and TRBJ2-1; no firm D call. This CDR3 is built from 16 residues. V lost 8 bases and J lost 0, with 17 bases in between. Per the germline V gene, CDR1 is KGHSH and CDR2 is LQKENI. Here the CDR3 DNA reads TGTGCCAGCGGAAGAGGTGCGACTGACTCCTACAATGAGCAGTTCTTC. Translated: CASGRGATDSYNEQFF.

This chain joins TRBV7-2 and TRBJ2-7, with TRBD2 identical over 8 bases. This CDR3 spans 14 amino acids. V lost 3 bases, J lost 2 bases, and 3 bases stayed unmatched. Looked up from germline, CDR1 is SGHTA and CDR2 is FQGNSA. CDR3 in DNA: TGTGCCAGCAGCTTGAGCGGGGGAACCTACGAGCAGTACTTC. Protein: CASSLSGGTYEQYF.

This clone was seen a handful of times. This sequence joins TRBV5-4 and TRBJ1-1; D possibly corresponds to TRBD1 (5 bases). V gave up 4 bases and J gave up 1 base, with 8 bases separating them. Germline values: CDR1 SGHNT, CDR2 YYREEE (reference sequence). The CDR3 length is 13 residues. DNA for the CDR3: TGTGCCAGCAGCAACGACAGGAACACTGAAGCTTTCTTT. Protein sequence: CASSNDRNTEAFF. Full variable domain (outside the CDR3, taken from reference TRBV5-4 and TRBJ1-1): ETGVTQSPTHLIKTRGQQVTLRCSSQSGHNTVSWYQQALGQGPQFIFQYYREEENGRGNFPPRFSGLQFPNYSSELNVNALELDDSALYLCASSNDRNTEAFFGQGTRLTVV.

This clone was detected a few times. The V gene is TRBV19, the J gene TRBJ2-7; weak D call: TRBD2 (6 bases). This CDR3 has 15 amino acids. The V gene lost 6 bases and the J gene lost 5 bases, with 20 bases spanning the gap. Germline CDR1 reads LNHDA; CDR2 reads SQIVND (reference sequence). The CDR3 region is CASRPPGSGFHEQYF. CDR3 nucleotides: TGTGCCAGTAGGCCTCCGGGAAGCGGGTTCCACGAGCAGTACTTC.

The chain couples TRBV19 to TRBJ1-3; 9 bases are a match to TRBD1. Looked up from germline, CDR1 is LNHDA and CDR2 is SQIVND (reference sequence). The trim removed 4 bases at V and 1 base at J, leaving 2 bases unmatched. The CDR3 covers 15 residues. Here the CDR3 DNA reads TGTGCCAGTAGTACCGGGACAGGGTCTGGAAACACCATATATTTT. This codes for CASSTGTGSGNTIYF. The full variable domain, rest sourced from reference TRBV19 and TRBJ1-3, is DGGITQSPKYLFRKEGQNVTLSCEQNLNHDAMYWYRQDPGQGLRLIYYSQIVNDFQKGDIAEGYSVSREKKESFPLTVTSAQKNPTAFYLCASSTGTGSGNTIYFGEGSWLTVV.

The chain recombines TRBV10-3 with TRBJ2-5; TRBD2 matches 7 bases. The V segment lost 8 bases and the J segment 3 bases; nucleotides outside the gene matches: 6. This CDR3 has 13 residues. The V gene's germline CDR1 is ENHRY and CDR2 SYGVKD. The DNA of the CDR3 is TGTGCCATCGGGAGGGGTTCGGAAGAGACCCAGTACTTC. It specifies CAIGRGSEETQYF.

V usage is TRBV6-5 and J usage is TRBJ2-2; D perhaps matches TRBD1 (6 bases). Germline V lookup: CDR1 MNHEY, CDR2 SVGAGI. The V end lost 6 bases, the J end lost 4 bases, and 9 bases lay between the germline ends. This CDR3 is built from 13 residues. Here the CDR3 reads CASSRGSTGELFF. CDR3 nucleotide sequence: TGTGCCAGCAGCAGGGGTTCCACCGGGGAGCTGTTTTTT.

J is TRBJ2-1 and V is TRBV28; D possibly corresponds to TRBD2 (6 bases). The length of the CDR3 is 13 residues. In germline, CDR1 is MDHEN, CDR2 SYDVKM. The V and J ends lost 9 bases and 8 bases respectively, with 17 bases between them. CDR3 region: CASAGGPSDEQFF. CDR3 nucleotide sequence: TGTGCCAGTGCAGGAGGGCCGTCGGATGAGCAGTTCTTC. Full variable domain (outside the CDR3, taken from reference TRBV28 and TRBJ2-1): DVKVTQSSRYLVKRTGEKVFLECVQDMDHENMFWYRQDPGLGLRLIYFSYDVKMKEKGDIPEGYSVSREKKERFSLILESASTNQTSMYLCASAGGPSDEQFFGPGTRLTVL.

CDR3 coding DNA: TGTGCCAGCAGCCTTTCTCAGGCTATTCCCGAGCAGTTCTTC. Residues: CASSLSQAIPEQFF. The rearrangement links TRBV7-2 to TRBJ2-1, with D unclear. Trimming took off 5 bases at V and 10 bases at J, with 18 bases between the two ends. The V gene's germline CDR1 is SGHTA and CDR2 FQGNSA. This CDR3 has 14 residues.

The J gene is TRBJ1-1, the V gene TRBV7-2; maybe TRBD1 (6 bases). Germline V gives CDR1 SGHTA, CDR2 FQGNSA. The V end lost 1 base, the J end lost 5 bases, and 14 bases lay between the germline ends. The CDR3 runs 15 residues. The CDR3 reads CASSLEGRGGTEAFF. In nucleotides, the CDR3 is TGTGCCAGCAGCTTAGAGGGCAGGGGTGGAACTGAAGCTTTCTTT.

In nucleotides, the CDR3 is TGTGCCAGCAGTTTCGGGATAACGGGGGGTTTTGAGCAGTTCTTC. Protein: CASSFGITGGFEQFF. This chain connects TRBV6-2 or TRBV6-3 to TRBJ2-1, with TRBD2 matching over 7 bases. The CDR3 loop spans 15 amino acids. The trim removed 4 bases at V and 9 bases at J, leaving 12 bases unmatched. Germline assignment: CDR1 MNHEY and CDR2 SVGEGT.

The chain carries TRBV6-2 or TRBV6-3 and TRBJ1-5; 9 bases line up with TRBD1. The CDR3 is made up of 16 amino acids. Germline-derived CDR1 and CDR2 are MNHEY and SVGEGT. V lost 2 bases, J lost 4 bases, and 6 bases stayed unmatched. CDR3 in amino acids: CASSYTTGGENQPQHF. For the CDR3, the DNA is TGTGCCAGCAGTTACACTACAGGGGGCGAAAATCAGCCCCAGCATTTT.

The table lists this clone with a few counts. The chain couples TRBV27 to TRBJ1-2; 8 bases fit TRBD1. J lost 1 base, V lost 6 bases, and 13 bases had no gene match. The CDR3 loop spans 17 amino acids. Germline CDR1 reads MNHEY; CDR2 reads SMNVEV (reference sequence). CDR3: CASRSQGGDINNYGYTF. The CDR3 DNA is TGTGCCAGCAGATCACAGGGGGGGGACATAAATAACTATGGCTACACCTTC.

A single count supports this clone. The chain has TRBV10-3 and TRBJ2-1; maybe TRBD2 (7 bases). CDR1 and CDR2 from the germline V gene are ENHRY and SYGVKD. Deletions cut 6 bases from V and 9 bases from J, with 18 bases between. CDR3 length: 14 residues. The CDR3 nucleotides read TGTGCCATCAGAGGGGGGAGGGCCGGTGCTGAGCAGTTCTTC. Amino acids: CAIRGGRAGAEQFF.

The J gene is TRBJ2-6, the V gene TRBV10-3, with D unclear. Looked up from germline, CDR1 is ENHRY and CDR2 is SYGVKD. The V and J ends lost 10 bases and 1 base respectively, with 8 bases between them. This CDR3 has 13 amino acids. CDR3 amino acids: CATTDSGANVLTF. For the CDR3, the DNA is TGTGCCACCACAGATTCTGGGGCCAACGTCCTGACTTTC.

This chain links TRBV27 with TRBJ2-1; D perhaps matches TRBD2 (6 bases). Germline-derived CDR1 and CDR2 are MNHEY and SMNVEV (reference sequence). The CDR3 extends over 15 amino acids. The ends were cut back, 7 bases at V and 0 bases at J, with 13 bases in the middle. The CDR3 bases are TGTGCCAGCAAAAGGGGAGGCACCTCCTACAATGAGCAGTTCTTC. Encoded protein: CASKRGGTSYNEQFF.

The V call is TRBV6-6, the J call TRBJ2-7; the D is unclear. The germline gives CDR1 MNHNY, CDR2 SVGAGI (reference sequence). Trimming cost V 5 bases and J 8 bases, with 13 bases left between them. The CDR3 sequence is 12 residues long. The CDR3 is CASSKPEAKQYF. CDR3 DNA sequence: TGTGCCAGCAGTAAGCCCGAGGCCAAGCAGTACTTC.

The rearrangement joins TRBV2 to TRBJ1-6, with D unclear. Germline CDR1 and CDR2: SNHLY and FYNNEI. The CDR3 extends over 13 amino acids. Trimming took 7 bases from V and 7 from J, leaving 11 bases between them. The CDR3 DNA reads as TGTGCCAGCAATATACAGATGAATTCACCCCTCCACTTT. It codes for CASNIQMNSPLHF.

The chain recombines TRBV28 with TRBJ1-2; D remains ambiguous. The germline V gene has CDR1 MDHEN and CDR2 SYDVKM. Trimming left V 2 bases short and J 5 bases short, with 15 bases between. The CDR3 has 15 residues. CDR3 coding DNA: TGTGCCAGCAGTTTACCCCCGGCTGGGAGTTATGGCTACACCTTC. Amino acids: CASSLPPAGSYGYTF.

This clone was detected only a few times. The gene calls are TRBV6-6 and TRBJ2-7; 14 positions match TRBD2. CDR3 length equals 19 residues. V lost 5 bases to trimming and J lost 0 bases; unmatched junction nucleotides: 12. CDR1 and CDR2 from the germline V gene are MNHNY and SVGAGI (reference sequence). The CDR3 spells CASSRSGTSGRSHSYEQYF. For the CDR3, the DNA is TGTGCCAGCAGTCGGTCGGGGACTAGCGGGAGAAGCCACTCCTACGAGCAGTACTTC.

CDR3 amino acids: CASSLRLAGYNEQFF. The CDR3 region has the DNA TGCGCCAGCAGCTTGCGACTAGCGGGGTACAATGAGCAGTTCTTC. This chain joins TRBV5-1 and TRBJ2-1, with TRBD2 matching 11 bases. The germline gives CDR1 SGHRS, CDR2 YFSETQ. After removal of 1 base from V and 4 bases from J, the junction contained 1 base not matched to a gene. The CDR3 loop spans 15 amino acids.

The CDR3 DNA reads as TGTGCCAGCAGCTTAGATGTCCGGAACACCGGGGAGCTGTTTTTT. It yields the protein CASSLDVRNTGELFF. V usage is TRBV7-9 and J usage is TRBJ2-2; D ambiguous. The V gene lost 1 base and the J gene lost 1 base, with 7 bases spanning the gap. Germline V gene data show CDR1 as SEHNR and CDR2 as FQNEAQ (reference sequence). The CDR3 has 15 amino acids.

The J gene is TRBJ2-1, the V gene TRBV2, with 8 bases identical to TRBD1. V trimming: 3 bases; J trimming: 6 bases; junction bases outside the gene matches: 4. Looked up from germline, CDR1 is SNHLY and CDR2 is FYNNEI. This CDR3 has 14 residues. For the CDR3, the DNA is TGTGCCAGCAGTGAGCTCACAGGGGGCAATGAGCAGTTCTTC. Translation gives CASSELTGGNEQFF.

The gene calls are TRBV28 and TRBJ2-4; 11 positions match TRBD1. The CDR3 spans 15 residues. Germline CDR1 reads MDHEN; CDR2 reads SYDVKM. J lost 6 bases, V lost 4 bases, and 5 bases had no gene match. The CDR3 nucleotides are TGTGCCAGCAGTTCGACCGGGACAGGGGGAAACATTCAGTACTTC. Translating gives CASSSTGTGGNIQYF.

The V gene is TRBV7-8, the J gene TRBJ2-5; 10 nucleotides line up with TRBD2. CDR1 is SGHVS, CDR2 FQNEAQ, per germline. The CDR3 covers 16 residues. J was trimmed by 4 bases and V by 9 bases; bases with no gene match: 14. CDR3 residues: CASKNREPSGRETQYF. The CDR3 DNA is TGTGCCAGTAAAAACAGGGAACCTAGCGGGAGAGAGACCCAGTACTTC. The variable domain in full, with the rest retrieved from reference TRBV7-8 and TRBJ2-5, is GAGVSQSPRYKVAKRGQDVALRCDPISGHVSLFWYQQALGQGPEFLTYFQNEAQLDKSGLPSDRFFAERPEGSVSTLKIQRTQQEDSAVYLCASKNREPSGRETQYFGPGTRLLVL.

The gene calls are TRBV18 and TRBJ2-7, with a tentative D call TRBD1 (7 bases). The CDR3 extends over 16 amino acids. V lost 3 bases to trimming and J lost 5 bases, with 20 bases between them. Germline V gives CDR1 KGHSH, CDR2 LQKENI. CDR3 coding DNA: TGTGCCAGCTCACCCAACCGACAGGGAGCGGGTAACGAGCAGTACTTC. It translates to CASSPNRQGAGNEQYF. Full variable domain (outside the CDR3, taken from reference TRBV18 and TRBJ2-7): NAGVMQNPRHLVRRRGQEARLRCSPMKGHSHVYWYRQLPEEGLKFMVYLQKENIIDESGMPKERFSAEFPKEGPSILRIQQVVRGDSAAYFCASSPNRQGAGNEQYFGPGTRLTVT.

The V gene is TRBV7-3, the J gene TRBJ1-1, with D possibly matching TRBD1 (6 bases). CDR3 length equals 15 residues. Germline loops: CDR1 SGHTA, CDR2 FQGTGA. V was cut by 6 bases and J by 1 base, with 15 bases left in between. CDR3 residues: CASRPDRWANTEAFF. The CDR3 DNA is TGTGCCAGCAGACCCGACAGGTGGGCGAACACTGAAGCTTTCTTT.

This clone was picked up a small number of times. J is TRBJ2-2 and V is TRBV7-9, with a tentative D call TRBD1 (6 bases). The CDR3 spans 15 residues. The V end was cut by 3 bases, the J end by 1 base, with 9 bases between. CDR1 is SEHNR, CDR2 FQNEAQ, per germline (reference sequence). The CDR3 DNA reads TGTGCCAGCAGCTTCCAGGGACAGAACACCGGGGAGCTGTTTTTT. Its protein is CASSFQGQNTGELFF. Supplemented by reference TRBV7-9 and TRBJ2-2, the full variable domain reads DTGVSQNPRHKITKRGQNVTFRCDPISEHNRLYWYRQTLGQGPEFLTYFQNEAQLEKSRLLSDRFSAERPKGSFSTLEIQRTEQGDSAMYLCASSFQGQNTGELFFGEGSRLTVL.

This chain links TRBV18 with TRBJ1-1; 7 bases are a match to TRBD1. There are 15 residues in the CDR3. V was clipped by 3 bases and J by 0 bases; unmatched bases: 4. CDR1 and CDR2 from the germline V gene are KGHSH and LQKENI. The CDR3 region has the DNA TGTGCCAGCTCACCCCTGGGACAGATGAACACTGAAGCTTTCTTT. Encoded protein: CASSPLGQMNTEAFF. Variable domain in full (rest from reference TRBV18 and TRBJ1-1): NAGVMQNPRHLVRRRGQEARLRCSPMKGHSHVYWYRQLPEEGLKFMVYLQKENIIDESGMPKERFSAEFPKEGPSILRIQQVVRGDSAAYFCASSPLGQMNTEAFFGQGTRLTVV.